The 23 T cell receptor beta chains below come from one sample, sequenced in a study of T cells after yellow fever vaccination. TCRdb called the 5' RACE reads again in MiXCR, with one record for every CDR3 protein. The sample shows some 320,000 distinct CDR3 sequences, roughly 9% of them seen only once. The sequencing here drew on CD4+ T cells sorted from PBMCs, taken 5 days after the yellow fever booster vaccination. The receptors originated from a man aged 18 to 29 who received the YFV17D yellow fever vaccine.

The chain links TRBV20-1 to TRBJ1-5; D ambiguous. Per germline, CDR1 DFQATT and CDR2 SNEGSKA (reference sequence). The CDR3 runs 14 residues. The germline V and J ends were trimmed by 3 bases and 3 bases, with 12 bases remaining between them. CDR3 residues: CSARPALSNQPQHF. CDR3 bases: TGCAGTGCTAGGCCAGCCCTATCCAATCAGCCCCAGCATTTT.

In its sample, this clonotype was seen many times. V is TRBV4-3 and J is TRBJ2-5, with D hard to call. Trimming took 6 bases from V and 0 from J, leaving 8 bases between them. The CDR3 is made up of 13 amino acids. Germline values: CDR1 LGHNA, CDR2 YSLEER. Here the CDR3 reads CASSLTDQETQYF. The CDR3 region has the DNA TGCGCCAGCAGTCTGACGGACCAAGAGACCCAGTACTTC.

This clonotype was detected only a few times. The CDR3 DNA sequence: TGTGCCAGCAGTTTATCGTGGGGGATCTACTACGAGCAGTACTTC. Translating it yields CASSLSWGIYYEQYF. The chain combines TRBV27 with TRBJ2-7; D may match TRBD1 or TRBD2 (5 bases each). The CDR3 has 15 residues. The V end was cut by 0 bases, the J end by 3 bases, with 12 bases between. Germline V lookup: CDR1 MNHEY, CDR2 SMNVEV (reference sequence).

This clonotype was found a few times. The chain couples TRBV7-2 to TRBJ1-1; D is uncertain. The CDR3 is 14 amino acids. CDR1 and CDR2 (germline): SGHTA, FQGNSA. Trimming shortened V by 5 bases and J by 4 bases, and 14 bases separated the two germline ends. The CDR3 spells CASSPGGLGTEAFF. CDR3 DNA: TGTGCCAGCAGCCCCGGAGGGTTGGGCACTGAAGCTTTCTTT.

CDR3 nucleotides: TGTGCCAGCAGTCCGCGGACTAGCGGGGATCGAGAGCAGTTCTTC. Residues: CASSPRTSGDREQFF. V is TRBV27 and J is TRBJ2-1; 12 nucleotides line up with TRBD2. Germline CDR1 is MNHEY and CDR2 is SMNVEV (reference sequence). The length of the CDR3 is 15 residues. Trimming cost V 5 bases and J 10 bases; bases outside gene matches: 9.

This clonotype occurred a few times. The chain is built from TRBV6-1 and TRBJ1-5, with D uncertain. Germline V gene sequence: CDR1 MNHNS, CDR2 SASEGT. CDR3 length equals 13 residues. The V end lost 4 bases, the J end lost 6 bases, and 10 bases lay between the germline ends. The CDR3 protein is CASSGRPGQPQHF. In DNA, the CDR3 is TGTGCCAGCAGTGGAAGACCCGGTCAGCCCCAGCATTTT.

The chain recombines TRBV6-2 or TRBV6-3 with TRBJ2-3; 10 bases are shared with TRBD2. The germline CDR1 and CDR2 sequences are MNHEY and SVGEGT. J gave up 3 bases and V 8 bases, and 2 bases lay outside the gene matches. CDR3 length: 13 residues. The CDR3 loop is CASLLAGTDTQYF. CDR3 sequence (DNA): TGTGCCAGCCTACTAGCGGGGACAGATACGCAGTATTTT.

The chain couples TRBV7-2 to TRBJ1-3, with D uncertain. Per the germline V gene, CDR1 is SGHTA and CDR2 is FQGNSA. The V end was cut by 6 bases, the J end by 0 bases, with 9 bases between. CDR3 length equals 14 residues. The DNA of the CDR3 is TGTGCCAGCAGACTAGACAACTCTGGAAACACCATATATTTT. It encodes CASRLDNSGNTIYF.

The V gene is TRBV19, the J gene TRBJ1-5; perhaps TRBD1 as D (5 bases). With 4 bases removed from V and 5 bases from J, the gap between germline ends came to 21 bases. The CDR3 runs to 17 residues. CDR1 LNHDA and CDR2 SQIVND come from the germline V gene (reference sequence). CDR3 sequence reads: CASSNGLGAGSDQPQHF. As DNA, the CDR3 is TGTGCCAGTAGTAACGGACTCGGGGCAGGGTCCGATCAGCCCCAGCATTTT. The full variable domain, its missing parts supplied by reference TRBV19 and TRBJ1-5, is DGGITQSPKYLFRKEGQNVTLSCEQNLNHDAMYWYRQDPGQGLRLIYYSQIVNDFQKGDIAEGYSVSREKKESFPLTVTSAQKNPTAFYLCASSNGLGAGSDQPQHFGDGTRLSIL.

The chain carries TRBV4-1 and TRBJ2-7, with D possibly matching TRBD1 (6 bases). This CDR3 is 15 amino acids long. Germline CDR1 is MGHRA and CDR2 is YSYEKL. V shed 5 bases and J shed 4 bases, with 18 bases lying between them. The DNA for the CDR3 is TGCGCCAGCAGCTTTCGGACCTTGCAGGGGTACGAGCAGTACTTC. Translating it yields CASSFRTLQGYEQYF.

This clonotype was seen repeatedly, ten times or more. J is TRBJ2-2 and V is TRBV5-1; D perhaps matches TRBD1 (6 bases). V dropped 4 bases and J dropped 3 bases, with 16 bases sitting between them. In germline, CDR1 is SGHRS, CDR2 YFSETQ. The CDR3 spans 16 residues. The CDR3 here is CASSPGTQRYTGELFF. CDR3 coding DNA: TGCGCCAGCAGCCCCGGGACACAACGATACACCGGGGAGCTGTTTTTT. The full variable domain, with the rest looked up from reference TRBV5-1 and TRBJ2-2, is KAGVTQTPRYLIKTRGQQVTLSCSPISGHRSVSWYQQTPGQGLQFLFEYFSETQRNKGNFPGRFSGRQFSNSRSEMNVSTLELGDSALYLCASSPGTQRYTGELFFGEGSRLTVL.

In this sample, this clonotype turned up a few times. The chain is built from TRBV5-1 and TRBJ2-7, with a possible D match to TRBD1 (6 bases). The V end lost 3 bases, the J end lost 3 bases, and 16 bases lay between the germline ends. Looked up from germline, CDR1 is SGHRS and CDR2 is YFSETQ. The CDR3 is 15 amino acids. The CDR3 sequence: CASSSSGTPNYEQYF. As DNA, the CDR3 is TGCGCCAGCAGCTCCTCAGGGACACCCAACTACGAGCAGTACTTC.

This clonotype was seen at least ten times. This sequence joins TRBV12-3 or TRBV12-4 and TRBJ1-1; possible D gene TRBD1, 6 bases. The CDR3 is made up of 16 amino acids. Trimming removed 6 bases at V and 6 bases at J, with 23 bases between. The CDR3 sequence: CASSSHDRRFGPEAFF. DNA for the CDR3: TGTGCCAGCAGCTCCCACGACAGGCGGTTTGGGCCTGAAGCTTTCTTT.

This rearrangement joins TRBV7-2 to TRBJ2-5; no definite D call. Germline loops: CDR1 SGHTA, CDR2 FQGNSA. The CDR3 runs to 15 residues. Deletions cut 3 bases from V and 3 bases from J, with 14 bases between. CDR3 protein: CASSFRRPLEETQYF. CDR3 nucleotides: TGTGCCAGCAGCTTCCGCAGGCCCCTGGAAGAGACCCAGTACTTC.

This clonotype showed up just a few times. The chain links TRBV7-6 to TRBJ2-5; unclear D gene. Trimming removed 1 base at V and 4 bases at J, with 13 bases between. Germline CDR1 SGHVS, CDR2 FNYEAQ. The CDR3 is made up of 15 amino acids. DNA for the CDR3: TGTGCCAGCAGCTTAGAGGGCGAGCCTCGAGAGACCCAGTACTTC. Protein: CASSLEGEPRETQYF.

In this sample, this clonotype turned up many times. V usage is TRBV20-1 and J usage is TRBJ2-3; 9 nucleotides agree with TRBD1. Per the germline V gene, CDR1 is DFQATT and CDR2 is SNEGSKA (reference sequence). V was pared by 0 bases and J by 4 bases, with 11 bases of the junction left unmatched. This CDR3 is 17 amino acids long. The chain's CDR3 is CSARDTKGQGDSDTQYF. CDR3 DNA sequence: TGCAGTGCTAGAGATACTAAGGGACAGGGTGATTCAGATACGCAGTATTTT.

This clonotype has more than one count but fewer than ten. The chain uses TRBV5-1 and TRBJ1-1; possible D gene TRBD1, 5 bases. Trimming stripped 2 bases from V and 0 bases from J, with 14 bases between. The germline V gene has CDR1 SGHRS and CDR2 YFSETQ. The CDR3 is made up of 16 amino acids. CDR3 loop: CASSFGRGRMNTEAFF. DNA for the CDR3: TGCGCCAGCAGCTTTGGTCGGGGACGGATGAACACTGAAGCTTTCTTT.

There are a few counts of this clonotype. The chain couples TRBV7-9 to TRBJ2-2; 8 positions match TRBD1. From germline, CDR1 is SEHNR and CDR2 FQNEAQ (reference sequence). Trimming at V came to 4 bases and at J to 2 bases, leaving 15 bases not matched to a gene. This CDR3 has 19 residues. The CDR3 reads CASSSGAQGAGPNTGELFF. The CDR3 coding sequence is TGTGCCAGCAGCTCCGGAGCTCAGGGGGCTGGGCCCAACACCGGGGAGCTGTTTTTT. Drawing the rest from reference TRBV7-9 and TRBJ2-2, the complete variable domain is DTGVSQNPRHKITKRGQNVTFRCDPISEHNRLYWYRQTLGQGPEFLTYFQNEAQLEKSRLLSDRFSAERPKGSFSTLEIQRTEQGDSAMYLCASSSGAQGAGPNTGELFFGEGSRLTVL.

This sequence joins TRBV12-3 or TRBV12-4 and TRBJ2-2; D is possibly TRBD1 or TRBD2 (6 bases each). V lost 8 bases and J 2 bases, leaving 12 bases between the germline ends. The CDR3 is 14 amino acids. CDR3 nucleotides: TGTGCCAGCGGGGCGGGGACAAACACCGGGGAGCTGTTTTTT. This codes for CASGAGTNTGELFF.

The chain is built from TRBV7-8 and TRBJ2-5; maybe TRBD1 (6 bases). Germline CDR1 reads SGHVS; CDR2 reads FQNEAQ. Trimming took off 4 bases at V and 4 bases at J, with 19 bases between the two ends. The CDR3 totals 16 residues. CDR3 sequence: CASSSPLRQGRETQYF. The CDR3 nucleotides read TGTGCCAGCAGCTCCCCTCTGAGGCAGGGGAGAGAGACCCAGTACTTC.

The CDR3, as DNA: TGTGCCAGCAGTTACGGTCAGAACGAGCAGTACGTC. It encodes CASSYGQNEQYV. The chain couples TRBV6-2 or TRBV6-3 to TRBJ2-7; D gene uncertain. The CDR3 contains 12 residues. CDR1 is MNHEY, CDR2 SVGEGT, per germline. Trimming took 2 bases from V and 5 from J, leaving 7 bases between them.

This clonotype was observed many times. This chain connects TRBV28 to TRBJ1-1; the D is unclear. V gave up 3 bases and J gave up 1 base, with 15 bases separating them. Germline V gene lookup returns CDR1 MDHEN and CDR2 SYDVKM. The CDR3 runs to 16 residues. The CDR3 is CASSFQYSNPNTEAFF. The CDR3 nucleotides read TGTGCCAGCAGTTTTCAGTACTCCAACCCGAACACTGAAGCTTTCTTT. Complete variable domain (other parts from reference TRBV28 and TRBJ1-1): DVKVTQSSRYLVKRTGEKVFLECVQDMDHENMFWYRQDPGLGLRLIYFSYDVKMKEKGDIPEGYSVSREKKERFSLILESASTNQTSMYLCASSFQYSNPNTEAFFGQGTRLTVV.

The chain uses TRBV5-4 and TRBJ2-3, with 8 bases fitting TRBD2. Germline V CDR1 and CDR2: SGHNT, YYREEE (reference sequence). The CDR3 extends over 16 amino acids. Trimming removed 5 bases from V and 3 bases from J; junction bases left unmatched: 11. For the CDR3, the DNA is TGTGCCAGCAGGACTTGGGCAGCGGGGGTAACAGATACGCAGTATTTT. Amino acids: CASRTWAAGVTDTQYF.